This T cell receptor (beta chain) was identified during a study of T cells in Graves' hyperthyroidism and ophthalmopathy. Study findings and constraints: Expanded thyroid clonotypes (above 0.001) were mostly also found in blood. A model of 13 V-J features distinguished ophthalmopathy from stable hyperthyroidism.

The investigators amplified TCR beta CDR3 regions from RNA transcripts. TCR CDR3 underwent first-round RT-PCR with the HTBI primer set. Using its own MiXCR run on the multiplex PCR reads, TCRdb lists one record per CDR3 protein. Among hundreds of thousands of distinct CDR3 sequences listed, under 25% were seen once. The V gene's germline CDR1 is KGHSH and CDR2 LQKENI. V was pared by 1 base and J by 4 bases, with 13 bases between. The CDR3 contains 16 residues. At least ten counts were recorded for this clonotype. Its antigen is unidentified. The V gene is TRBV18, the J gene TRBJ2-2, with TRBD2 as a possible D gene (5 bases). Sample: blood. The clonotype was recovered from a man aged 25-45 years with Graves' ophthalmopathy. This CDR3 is CASSPRGQGRTGELFF. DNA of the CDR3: TGTGCCAGCTCACCACGAGGGCAAGGGCGCACCGGGGAGCTGTTTTTT.